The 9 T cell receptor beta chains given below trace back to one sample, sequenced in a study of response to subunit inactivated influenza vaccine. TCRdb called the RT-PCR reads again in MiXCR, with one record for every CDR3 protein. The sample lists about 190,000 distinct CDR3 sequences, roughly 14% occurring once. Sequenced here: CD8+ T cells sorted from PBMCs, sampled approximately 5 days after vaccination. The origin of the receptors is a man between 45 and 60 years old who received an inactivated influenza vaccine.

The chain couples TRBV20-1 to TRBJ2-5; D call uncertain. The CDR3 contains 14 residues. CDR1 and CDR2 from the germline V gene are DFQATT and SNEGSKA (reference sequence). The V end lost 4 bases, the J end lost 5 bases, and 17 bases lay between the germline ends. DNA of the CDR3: TGCAGTGCTAAGGATTTCCTTGGCGGCGAGACCCAGTACTTC. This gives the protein CSAKDFLGGETQYF.

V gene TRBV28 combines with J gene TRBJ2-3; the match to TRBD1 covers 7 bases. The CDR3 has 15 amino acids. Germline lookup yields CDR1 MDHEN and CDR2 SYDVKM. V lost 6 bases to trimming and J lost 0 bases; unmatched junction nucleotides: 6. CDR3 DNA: TGTGCCAGCAGAGTGGACAGGAGAAGCACAGATACGCAGTATTTT. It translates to CASRVDRRSTDTQYF.

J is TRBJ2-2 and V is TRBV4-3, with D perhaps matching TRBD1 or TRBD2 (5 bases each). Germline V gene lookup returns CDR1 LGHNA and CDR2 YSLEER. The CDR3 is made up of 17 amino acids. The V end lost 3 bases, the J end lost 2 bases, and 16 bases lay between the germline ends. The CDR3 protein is CASSQDGTGINTGELFF. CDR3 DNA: TGCGCCAGCAGCCAGGATGGGACGGGGATAAACACCGGGGAGCTGTTTTTT.

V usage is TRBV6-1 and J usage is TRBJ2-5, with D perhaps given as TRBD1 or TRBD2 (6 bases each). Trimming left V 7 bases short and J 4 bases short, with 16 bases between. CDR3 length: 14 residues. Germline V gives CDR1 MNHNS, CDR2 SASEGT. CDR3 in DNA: TGTGCCAGCATGCGAAGGGGGGCGCGAGAGACCCAGTACTTC. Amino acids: CASMRRGARETQYF.

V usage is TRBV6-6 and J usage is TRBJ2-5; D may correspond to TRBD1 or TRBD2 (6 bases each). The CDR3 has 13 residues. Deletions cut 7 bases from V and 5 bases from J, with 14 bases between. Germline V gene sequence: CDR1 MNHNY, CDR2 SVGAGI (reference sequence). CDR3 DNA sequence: TGTGCCAGCATGAAGGGGGGCCCGGAGACCCAGTACTTC. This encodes CASMKGGPETQYF.

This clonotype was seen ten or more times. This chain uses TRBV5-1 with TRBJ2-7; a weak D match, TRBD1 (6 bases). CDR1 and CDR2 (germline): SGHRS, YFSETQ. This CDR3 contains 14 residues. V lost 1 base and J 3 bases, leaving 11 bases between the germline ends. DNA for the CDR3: TGCGCCAGCAGCTTGACAGGGACCTACTACGAGCAGTACTTC. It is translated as CASSLTGTYYEQYF.

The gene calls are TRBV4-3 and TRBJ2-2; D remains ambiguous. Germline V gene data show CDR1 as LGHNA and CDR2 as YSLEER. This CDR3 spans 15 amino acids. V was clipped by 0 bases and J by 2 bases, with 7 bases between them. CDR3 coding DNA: TGCGCCAGCAGCCAAGATTTTGGTAACACCGGGGAGCTGTTTTTT. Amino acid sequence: CASSQDFGNTGELFF.

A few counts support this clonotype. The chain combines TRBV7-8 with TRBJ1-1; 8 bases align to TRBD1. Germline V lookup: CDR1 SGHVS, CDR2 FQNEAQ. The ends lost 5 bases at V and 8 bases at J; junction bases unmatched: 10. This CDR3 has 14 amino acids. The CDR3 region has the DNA TGTGCCAGCAGCCTAGGTGCAGGGGGCAGAGAAGCTTTCTTT. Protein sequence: CASSLGAGGREAFF.

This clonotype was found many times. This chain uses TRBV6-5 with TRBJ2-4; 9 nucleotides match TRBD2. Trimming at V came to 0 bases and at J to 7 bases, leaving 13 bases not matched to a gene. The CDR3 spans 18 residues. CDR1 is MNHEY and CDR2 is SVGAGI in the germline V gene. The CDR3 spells CASSYSTVPSGMRNIQYF. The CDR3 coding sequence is TGTGCCAGCAGTTACTCTACCGTGCCTAGCGGGATGAGGAACATTCAGTACTTC.